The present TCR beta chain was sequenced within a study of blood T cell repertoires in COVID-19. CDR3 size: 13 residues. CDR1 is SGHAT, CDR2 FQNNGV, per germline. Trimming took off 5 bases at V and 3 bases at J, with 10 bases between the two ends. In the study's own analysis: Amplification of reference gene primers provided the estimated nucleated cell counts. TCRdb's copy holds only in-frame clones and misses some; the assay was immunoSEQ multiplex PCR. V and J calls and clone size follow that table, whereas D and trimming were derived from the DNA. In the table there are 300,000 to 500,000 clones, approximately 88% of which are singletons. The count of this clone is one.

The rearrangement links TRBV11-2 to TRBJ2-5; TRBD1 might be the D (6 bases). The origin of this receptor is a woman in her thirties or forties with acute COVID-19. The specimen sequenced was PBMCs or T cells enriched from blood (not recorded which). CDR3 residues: CASSKGQKETQYF. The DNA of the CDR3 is TGTGCCAGCAGCAAGGGACAAAAAGAGACCCAGTACTTC.